This T cell receptor (beta chain) emerged from a study of blood T cell repertoires in COVID-19. At the level of the study: COVID-19 samples from acute and convalescent phases originated in the United States, Italy and Spain. PBMCs, B-cell-depleted T cells, or T cells were the source of the cDNA or gDNA that made up the material.

In the authors' methods: Cell counts per sample came from amplifying reference gene primers. Sequencing was performed with immunoSEQ multiplex PCR; in TCRdb, only in-frame clones are kept and a portion is missing. Clone size and V and J calls were adopted from that table, with D and trimming inferred from the DNA. The sample has 9,700 or so clones, about four fifths seen once. Germline V gene sequence: CDR1 MNHEY, CDR2 SVGEGT. CDR3 length: 14 residues. V shed 6 bases and J 6 bases; nucleotides not matched to a gene: 5. This clonotype was obtained from a man in his sixties or seventies with active COVID-19. Specimen: peripheral blood. The V and J genes are TRBV6-2 or TRBV6-3 and TRBJ2-7; TRBD2 matches 13 bases. CDR3 coding DNA: TGTGCCAGCAGCCGGACTAGCGGGAGACTCGAGCAGTACTTC. This encodes CASSRTSGRLEQYF.